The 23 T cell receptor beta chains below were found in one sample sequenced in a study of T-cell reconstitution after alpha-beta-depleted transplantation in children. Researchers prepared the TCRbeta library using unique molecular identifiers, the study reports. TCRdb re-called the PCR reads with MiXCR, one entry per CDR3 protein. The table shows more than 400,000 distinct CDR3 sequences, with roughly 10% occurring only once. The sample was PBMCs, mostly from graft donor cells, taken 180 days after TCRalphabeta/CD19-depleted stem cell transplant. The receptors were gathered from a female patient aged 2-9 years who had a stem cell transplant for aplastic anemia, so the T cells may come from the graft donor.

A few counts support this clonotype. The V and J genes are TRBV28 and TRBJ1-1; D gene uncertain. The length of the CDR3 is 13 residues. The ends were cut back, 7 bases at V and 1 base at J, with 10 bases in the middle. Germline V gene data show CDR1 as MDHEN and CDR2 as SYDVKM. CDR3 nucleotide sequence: TGTGCCAGCATCGGGTGGGGGAACACTGAAGCTTTCTTT. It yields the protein CASIGWGNTEAFF.

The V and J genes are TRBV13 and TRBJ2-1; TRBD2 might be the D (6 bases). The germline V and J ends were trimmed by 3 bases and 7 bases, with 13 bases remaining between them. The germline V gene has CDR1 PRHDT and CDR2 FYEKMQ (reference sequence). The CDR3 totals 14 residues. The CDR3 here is CASSFGGTWNEQFF. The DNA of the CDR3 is TGTGCCAGCAGCTTCGGCGGGACCTGGAATGAGCAGTTCTTC. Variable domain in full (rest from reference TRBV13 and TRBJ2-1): AAGVIQSPRHLIKEKRETATLKCYPIPRHDTVYWYQQGPGQDPQFLISFYEKMQSDKGSIPDRFSAQQFSDYHSELNMSSLELGDSALYFCASSFGGTWNEQFFGPGTRLTVL.

The CDR3 loop reads CASSLDRSSYGYTF. For the CDR3, the DNA is TGCGCCAGCAGCTTGGACAGGTCCTCCTATGGCTACACCTTC. The V call is TRBV5-1, the J call TRBJ1-2; weak D call: TRBD1 (5 bases). In germline, CDR1 is SGHRS, CDR2 YFSETQ. The CDR3 length is 14 residues. Trimming stripped 0 bases from V and 4 bases from J, with 10 bases between.

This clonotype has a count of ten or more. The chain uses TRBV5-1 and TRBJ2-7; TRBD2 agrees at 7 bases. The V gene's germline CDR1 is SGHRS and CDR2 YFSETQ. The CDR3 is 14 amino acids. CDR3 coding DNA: TGTGCCAGCAGCTTGGGCGGGGGTTCCTACGAGCAGTACGTC. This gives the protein CASSLGGGSYEQYV.

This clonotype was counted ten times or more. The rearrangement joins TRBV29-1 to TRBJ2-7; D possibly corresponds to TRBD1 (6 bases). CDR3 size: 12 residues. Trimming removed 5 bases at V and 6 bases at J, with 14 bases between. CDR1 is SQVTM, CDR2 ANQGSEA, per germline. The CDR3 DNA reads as TGCAGCGTTAGGGACACCCCCCTCGAGCAGTACTTC. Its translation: CSVRDTPLEQYF.

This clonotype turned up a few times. The DNA of the CDR3 is TGTGCCAGCAGCTTAGCACAGGGGGCGGGAGCTTTCTTT. Its protein product is CASSLAQGAGAFF. The V and J genes are TRBV7-2 and TRBJ1-1, with 9 positions matching TRBD1. V dropped 0 bases and J dropped 10; count of bases not matched to a gene: 3. The CDR3 runs to 13 residues. The germline V gene has CDR1 SGHTA and CDR2 FQGNSA.

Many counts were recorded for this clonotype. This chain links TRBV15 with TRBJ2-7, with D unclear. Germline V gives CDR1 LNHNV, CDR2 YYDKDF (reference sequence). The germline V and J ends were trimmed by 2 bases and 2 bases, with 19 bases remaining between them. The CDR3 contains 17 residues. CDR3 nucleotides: TGTGCCACCAGCAGACTGATTAGTACCGCTAGAACCTACGAGCAGTACTTC. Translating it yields CATSRLISTARTYEQYF.

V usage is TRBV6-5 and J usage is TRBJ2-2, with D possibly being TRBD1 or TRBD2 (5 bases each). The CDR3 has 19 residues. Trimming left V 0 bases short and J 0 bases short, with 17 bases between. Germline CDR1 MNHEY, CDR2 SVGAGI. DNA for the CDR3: TGTGCCAGCAGTTACTCGAGTTCGGGGACGAGAACGAACACCGGGGAGCTGTTTTTT. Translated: CASSYSSSGTRTNTGELFF.

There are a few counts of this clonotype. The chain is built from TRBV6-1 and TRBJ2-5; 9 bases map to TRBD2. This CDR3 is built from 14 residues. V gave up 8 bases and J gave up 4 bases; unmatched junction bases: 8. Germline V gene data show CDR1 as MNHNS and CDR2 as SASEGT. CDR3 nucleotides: TGTGCCAGCGGTAGCGGGGGCGGTTCAGAGACCCAGTACTTC. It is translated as CASGSGGGSETQYF.

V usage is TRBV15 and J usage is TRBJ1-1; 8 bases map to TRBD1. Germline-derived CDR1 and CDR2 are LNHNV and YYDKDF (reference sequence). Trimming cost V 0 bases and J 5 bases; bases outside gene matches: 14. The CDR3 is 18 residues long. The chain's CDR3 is CATSRDLTGTGFPTEAFF. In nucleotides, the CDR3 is TGTGCCACCAGCAGAGATCTAACGGGGACAGGATTCCCGACTGAAGCTTTCTTT.

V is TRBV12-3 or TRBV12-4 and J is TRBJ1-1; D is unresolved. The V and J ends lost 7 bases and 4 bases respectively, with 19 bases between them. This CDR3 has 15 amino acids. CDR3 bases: TGTGCCAGCACTCCGACGAGGGTTTTGAGCACTGAAGCTTTCTTT. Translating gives CASTPTRVLSTEAFF.

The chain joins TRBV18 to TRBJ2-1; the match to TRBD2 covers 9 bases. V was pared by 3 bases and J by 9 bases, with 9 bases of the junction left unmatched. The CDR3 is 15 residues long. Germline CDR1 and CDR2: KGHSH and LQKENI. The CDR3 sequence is CASSPDLAGKAEQFF. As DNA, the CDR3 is TGTGCCAGCTCACCCGATCTAGCGGGGAAGGCTGAGCAGTTCTTC. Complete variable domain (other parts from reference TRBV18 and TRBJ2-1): NAGVMQNPRHLVRRRGQEARLRCSPMKGHSHVYWYRQLPEEGLKFMVYLQKENIIDESGMPKERFSAEFPKEGPSILRIQQVVRGDSAAYFCASSPDLAGKAEQFFGPGTRLTVL.

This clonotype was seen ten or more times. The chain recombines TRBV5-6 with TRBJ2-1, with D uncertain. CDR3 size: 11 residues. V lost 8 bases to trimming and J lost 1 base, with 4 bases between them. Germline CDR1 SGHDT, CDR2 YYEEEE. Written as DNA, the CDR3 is TGTGCCAGTGGGTCCTACAATGAGCAGTTCTTC. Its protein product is CASGSYNEQFF.

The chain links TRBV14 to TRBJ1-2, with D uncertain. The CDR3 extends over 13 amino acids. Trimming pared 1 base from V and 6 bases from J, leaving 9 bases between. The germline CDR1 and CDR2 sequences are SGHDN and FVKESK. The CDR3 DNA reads TGTGCCAGCAGCCAAGGTTGGGTTGATGGCTACACCTTC. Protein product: CASSQGWVDGYTF.

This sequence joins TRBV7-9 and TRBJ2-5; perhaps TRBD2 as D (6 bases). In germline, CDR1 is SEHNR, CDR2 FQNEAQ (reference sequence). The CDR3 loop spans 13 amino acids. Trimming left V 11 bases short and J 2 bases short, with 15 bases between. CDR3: CAESAGGQETQYF. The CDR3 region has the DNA TGTGCCGAGTCAGCGGGCGGGCAAGAGACCCAGTACTTC. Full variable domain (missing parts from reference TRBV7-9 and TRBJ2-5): DTGVSQNPRHKITKRGQNVTFRCDPISEHNRLYWYRQTLGQGPEFLTYFQNEAQLEKSRLLSDRFSAERPKGSFSTLEIQRTEQGDSAMYLCAESAGGQETQYFGPGTRLLVL.

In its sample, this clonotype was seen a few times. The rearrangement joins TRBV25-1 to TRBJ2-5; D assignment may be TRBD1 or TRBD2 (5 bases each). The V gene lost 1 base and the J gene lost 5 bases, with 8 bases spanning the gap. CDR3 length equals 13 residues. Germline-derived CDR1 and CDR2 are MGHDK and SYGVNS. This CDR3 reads CASSEWGSETQYF. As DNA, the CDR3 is TGTGCCAGCAGTGAATGGGGGTCGGAGACCCAGTACTTC. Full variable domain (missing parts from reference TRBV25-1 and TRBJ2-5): EADIYQTPRYLVIGTGKKITLECSQTMGHDKMYWYQQDPGMELHLIHYSYGVNSTEKGDLSSESTVSRIRTEHFPLTLESARPSHTSQYLCASSEWGSETQYFGPGTRLLVL.

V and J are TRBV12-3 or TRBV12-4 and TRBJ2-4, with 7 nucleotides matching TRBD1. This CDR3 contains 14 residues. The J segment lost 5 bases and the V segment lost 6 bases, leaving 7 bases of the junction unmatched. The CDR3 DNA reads TGTGCCAGCAGGCCTACCGGGACAGAAAACATTCAGTACTTC. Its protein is CASRPTGTENIQYF.

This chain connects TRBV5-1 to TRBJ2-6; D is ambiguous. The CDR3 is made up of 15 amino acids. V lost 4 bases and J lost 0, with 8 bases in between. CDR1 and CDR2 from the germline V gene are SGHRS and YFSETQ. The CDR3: CASSHVPSGANVLTF. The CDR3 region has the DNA TGCGCCAGCAGCCACGTCCCCTCTGGGGCCAACGTCCTGACTTTC.

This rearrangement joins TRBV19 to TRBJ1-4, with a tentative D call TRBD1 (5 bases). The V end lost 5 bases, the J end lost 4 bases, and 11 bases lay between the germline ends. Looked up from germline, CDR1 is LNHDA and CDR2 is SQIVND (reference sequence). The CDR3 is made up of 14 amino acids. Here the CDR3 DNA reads TGTGCCAGTAGTTCGGGGCAGAATAATGAAAAACTGTTTTTT. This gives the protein CASSSGQNNEKLFF.

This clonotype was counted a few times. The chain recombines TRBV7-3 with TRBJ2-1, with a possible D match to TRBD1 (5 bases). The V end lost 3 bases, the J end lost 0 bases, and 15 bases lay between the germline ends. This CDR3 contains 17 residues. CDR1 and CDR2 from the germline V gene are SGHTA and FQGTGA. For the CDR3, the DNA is TGTGCCAGCAGCTTCGTGCAGGGCCGCCGCTCCTACAATGAGCAGTTCTTC. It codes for CASSFVQGRRSYNEQFF.

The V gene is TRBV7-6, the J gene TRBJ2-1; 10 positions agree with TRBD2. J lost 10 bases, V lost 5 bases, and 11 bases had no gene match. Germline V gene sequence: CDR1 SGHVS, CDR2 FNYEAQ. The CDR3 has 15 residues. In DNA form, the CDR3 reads TGTGCCAGCAGCCGAGCGGGAGGGACTCCGCCAGAGCAGTTCTTC. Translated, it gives CASSRAGGTPPEQFF.

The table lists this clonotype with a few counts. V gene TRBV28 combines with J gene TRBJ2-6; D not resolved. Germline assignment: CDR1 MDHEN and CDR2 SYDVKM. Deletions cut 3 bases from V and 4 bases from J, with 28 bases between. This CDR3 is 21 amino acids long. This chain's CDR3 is CASSFESLTLSIVRGANVLTF. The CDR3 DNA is TGTGCCAGCAGTTTCGAATCATTGACTCTATCAATAGTACGGGGGGCCAACGTCCTGACTTTC.

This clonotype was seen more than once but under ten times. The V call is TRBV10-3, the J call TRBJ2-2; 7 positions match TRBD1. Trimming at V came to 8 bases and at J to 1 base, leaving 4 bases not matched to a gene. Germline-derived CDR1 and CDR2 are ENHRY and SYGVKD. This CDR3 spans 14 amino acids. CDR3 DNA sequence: TGTGCCATCCCGGGACAGCAGAACACCGGGGAGCTGTTTTTT. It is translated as CAIPGQQNTGELFF.